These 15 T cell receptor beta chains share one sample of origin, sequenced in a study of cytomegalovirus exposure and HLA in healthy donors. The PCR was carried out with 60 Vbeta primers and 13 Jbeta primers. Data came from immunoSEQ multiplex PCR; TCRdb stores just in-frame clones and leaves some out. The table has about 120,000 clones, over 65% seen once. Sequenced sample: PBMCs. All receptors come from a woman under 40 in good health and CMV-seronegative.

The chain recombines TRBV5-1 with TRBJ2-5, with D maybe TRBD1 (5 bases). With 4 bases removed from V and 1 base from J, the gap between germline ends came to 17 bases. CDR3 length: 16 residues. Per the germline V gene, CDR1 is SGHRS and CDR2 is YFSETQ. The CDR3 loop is CASSPWTSTTQETQYF. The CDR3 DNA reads TGCGCCAGCAGCCCCTGGACATCCACGACCCAAGAGACCCAGTACTTC.

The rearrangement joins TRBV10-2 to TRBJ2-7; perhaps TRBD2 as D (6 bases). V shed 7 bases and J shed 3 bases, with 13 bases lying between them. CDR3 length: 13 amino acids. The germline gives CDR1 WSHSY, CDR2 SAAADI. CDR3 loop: CASKPGVDYEQYF. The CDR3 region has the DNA TGCGCCAGCAAGCCGGGAGTTGACTACGAGCAGTACTTC.

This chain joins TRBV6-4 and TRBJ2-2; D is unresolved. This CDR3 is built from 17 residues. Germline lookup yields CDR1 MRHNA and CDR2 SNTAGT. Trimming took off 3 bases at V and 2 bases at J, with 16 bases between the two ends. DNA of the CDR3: TGTGCCAGCAGTGAAATTCAGGATTCCGAAAACACCGGGGAGCTGTTTTTT. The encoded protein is CASSEIQDSENTGELFF.

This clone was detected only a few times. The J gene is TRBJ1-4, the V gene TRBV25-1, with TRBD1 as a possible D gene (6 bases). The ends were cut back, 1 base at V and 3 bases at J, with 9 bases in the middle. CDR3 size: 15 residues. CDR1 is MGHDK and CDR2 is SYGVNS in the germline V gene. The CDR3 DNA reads TGTGCCAGCAGTGAATGGGGGCGGGCTAATGAAAAACTGTTTTTT. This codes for CASSEWGRANEKLFF.

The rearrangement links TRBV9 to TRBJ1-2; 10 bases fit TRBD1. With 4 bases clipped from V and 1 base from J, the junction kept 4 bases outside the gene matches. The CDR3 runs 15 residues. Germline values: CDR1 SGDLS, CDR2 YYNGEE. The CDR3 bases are TGTGCCAGCAGCCCTAGGACAGGGGGTAACTATGGCTACACCTTC. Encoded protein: CASSPRTGGNYGYTF.

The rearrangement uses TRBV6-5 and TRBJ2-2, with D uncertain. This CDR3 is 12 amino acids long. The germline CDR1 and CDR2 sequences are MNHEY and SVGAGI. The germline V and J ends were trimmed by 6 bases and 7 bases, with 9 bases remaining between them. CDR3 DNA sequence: TGTGCCAGCAGCGGTCCGGGCGGGGAGCTGTTTTTT. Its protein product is CASSGPGGELFF.

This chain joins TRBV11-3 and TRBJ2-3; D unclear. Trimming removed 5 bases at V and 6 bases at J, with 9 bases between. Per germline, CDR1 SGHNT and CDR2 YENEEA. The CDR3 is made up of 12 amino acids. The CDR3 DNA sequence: TGTGCCAGCAGCCCTAATTGGGATACGCAGTATTTT. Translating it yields CASSPNWDTQYF.

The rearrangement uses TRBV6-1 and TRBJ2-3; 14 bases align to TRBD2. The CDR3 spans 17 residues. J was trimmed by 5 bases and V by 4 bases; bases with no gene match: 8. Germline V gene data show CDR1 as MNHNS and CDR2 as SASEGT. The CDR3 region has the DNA TGTGCCAGCAGTGGCGGGGGACTAGCGGGAGTGGGAGATACGCAGTATTTT. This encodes CASSGGGLAGVGDTQYF.

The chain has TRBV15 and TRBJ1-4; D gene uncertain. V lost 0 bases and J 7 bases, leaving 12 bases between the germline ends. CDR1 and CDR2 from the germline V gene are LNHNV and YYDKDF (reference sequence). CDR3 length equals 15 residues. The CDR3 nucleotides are TGTGCCACCAGCAGAGATGGGCAGGAGGTTGAAAAACTGTTTTTT. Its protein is CATSRDGQEVEKLFF. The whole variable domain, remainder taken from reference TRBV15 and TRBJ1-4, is DAMVIQNPRYQVTQFGKPVTLSCSQTLNHNVMYWYQQKSSQAPKLLFHYYDKDFNNEADTPDNFQSRRPNTSFCFLDIRSPGLGDTAMYLCATSRDGQEVEKLFFGSGTQLSVL.

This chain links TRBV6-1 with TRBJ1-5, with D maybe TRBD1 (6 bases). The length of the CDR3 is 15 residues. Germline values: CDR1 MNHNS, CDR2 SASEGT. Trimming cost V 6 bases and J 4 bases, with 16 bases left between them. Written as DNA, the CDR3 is TGTGCCAGCAGGGGGGTCGGGGGGGCTAATCAGCCCCAGCATTTT. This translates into CASRGVGGANQPQHF.

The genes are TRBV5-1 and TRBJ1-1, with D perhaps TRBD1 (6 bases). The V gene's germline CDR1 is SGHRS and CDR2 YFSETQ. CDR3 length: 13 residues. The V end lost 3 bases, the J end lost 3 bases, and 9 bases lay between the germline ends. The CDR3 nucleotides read TGCGCCAGCAGCTCCGGACAGTACACTGAAGCTTTCTTT. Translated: CASSSGQYTEAFF.

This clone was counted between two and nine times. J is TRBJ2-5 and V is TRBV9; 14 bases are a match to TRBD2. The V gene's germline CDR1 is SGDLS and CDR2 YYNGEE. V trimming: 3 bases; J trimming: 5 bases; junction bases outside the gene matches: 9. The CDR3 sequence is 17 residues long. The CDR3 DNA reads TGTGCCAGCAGCGCATATGGGACTAGCGGGGGAGGGGAGACCCAGTACTTC. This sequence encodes CASSAYGTSGGGETQYF.

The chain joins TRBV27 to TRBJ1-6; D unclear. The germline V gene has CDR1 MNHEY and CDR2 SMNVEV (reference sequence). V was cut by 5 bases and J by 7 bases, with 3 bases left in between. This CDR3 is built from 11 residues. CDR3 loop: CASSQNSPLHF. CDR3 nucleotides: TGTGCCAGCAGTCAAAATTCACCCCTCCACTTT.

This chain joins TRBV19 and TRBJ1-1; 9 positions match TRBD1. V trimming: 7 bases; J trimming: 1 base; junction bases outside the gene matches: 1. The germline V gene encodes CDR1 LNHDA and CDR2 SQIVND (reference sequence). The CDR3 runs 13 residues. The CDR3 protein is CASMDRGNTEAFF. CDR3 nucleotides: TGTGCCAGTATGGACAGGGGGAACACTGAAGCTTTCTTT.

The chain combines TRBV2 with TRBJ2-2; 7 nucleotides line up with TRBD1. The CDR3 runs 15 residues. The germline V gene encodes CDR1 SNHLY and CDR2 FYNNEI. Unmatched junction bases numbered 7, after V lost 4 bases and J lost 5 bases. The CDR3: CASSGWPRGTGELFF. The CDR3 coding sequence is TGTGCCAGCAGTGGCTGGCCCAGGGGGACCGGGGAGCTGTTTTTT.